This is a list of T cell receptor beta chains from one sample in a study of OX40 agonist ivuxolimab in advanced cancers. Sequencing was performed with immunoSEQ multiplex PCR; in TCRdb, only in-frame clones are kept and a portion is missing. The table has fewer than 70,000 clones, approximately 82% seen once. Source: CD4+ or CD8+ T cells sorted from blood, taken in a trial of the OX40 agonist ivuxolimab. The receptors were sampled from an adult with an advanced solid tumor such as melanoma, head and neck, liver or kidney cancer. Each CDR3 is given without its conserved first and last residue. Each record gives: V gene, J gene, clone size, CDR3 protein. The listing skips clone size in some rows; elsewhere it reads once, few, many or a size class.

V gene: TRBV20-1
J gene: TRBJ1-1
clone size: -
CDR3 protein: NIPKNTEAF

V gene: TRBV30
J gene: TRBJ1-5
clone size: few
CDR3 protein: AWSIESNQPQH

V gene: TRBV29-1
J gene: TRBJ2-7
clone size: -
CDR3 protein: SVTPWTESYEQY

V gene: TRBV19
J gene: TRBJ2-2
clone size: -
CDR3 protein: ASSSLRSGQGGTGELF

V gene: TRBV27
J gene: TRBJ2-2
clone size: -
CDR3 protein: ASSWSGGPGTGELF

V gene: TRBV6-6
J gene: TRBJ1-2
clone size: medium-sized
CDR3 protein: ASSYREGDRAYGYT

V gene: TRBV5-4
J gene: TRBJ2-3
clone size: once
CDR3 protein: ASSLDSTDTQY

V gene: TRBV5-4
J gene: TRBJ1-2
clone size: -
CDR3 protein: ASSLGTANYGYT

V gene: TRBV28
J gene: TRBJ1-3
clone size: -
CDR3 protein: ASSLWALQGTGNTIY

V gene: TRBV28
J gene: TRBJ1-6
clone size: -
CDR3 protein: ASSKGRQGRSYNSPLH

V gene: TRBV7-6
J gene: TRBJ2-2
clone size: -
CDR3 protein: ASSSRQDTGELF

V gene: TRBV28
J gene: TRBJ2-7
clone size: -
CDR3 protein: ASRTTGTSGSRYEQY

V gene: TRBV28
J gene: TRBJ2-2
clone size: -
CDR3 protein: ASSLPLTGAGELF

V gene: TRBV7-2
J gene: TRBJ2-2
clone size: once
CDR3 protein: ASSWGSGGPGPGELF

V gene: TRBV27
J gene: TRBJ1-3
clone size: few
CDR3 protein: ASRTTRGRSGNTIY

V gene: TRBV7-2
J gene: TRBJ2-7
clone size: -
CDR3 protein: ASSWTGLSAEQY

V gene: TRBV28
J gene: TRBJ2-1
clone size: -
CDR3 protein: ASRKPPHNEQF

V gene: TRBV7-2
J gene: TRBJ2-3
clone size: -
CDR3 protein: ASSLGPPGRGTDTQY

V gene: TRBV6-5
J gene: TRBJ2-5
clone size: -
CDR3 protein: ASSFERNQETQY

V gene: TRBV10-3
J gene: TRBJ2-3
clone size: once
CDR3 protein: ATEGPSGRTDTQY

V gene: TRBV10-3
J gene: TRBJ2-5
clone size: -
CDR3 protein: AISESLETQY

V gene: TRBV29-1
J gene: TRBJ2-7
clone size: -
CDR3 protein: SVARGSYEQY

V gene: TRBV28
J gene: TRBJ1-2
clone size: -
CDR3 protein: ASRRIGGDYGYT

V gene: TRBV6-6
J gene: TRBJ2-5
clone size: -
CDR3 protein: ASRDGTGASGETQY

V gene: TRBV5-1
J gene: TRBJ1-4
clone size: -
CDR3 protein: ASSLGDRKTNEKLF

V gene: TRBV18
J gene: TRBJ2-2
clone size: -
CDR3 protein: ASSSEVGELF